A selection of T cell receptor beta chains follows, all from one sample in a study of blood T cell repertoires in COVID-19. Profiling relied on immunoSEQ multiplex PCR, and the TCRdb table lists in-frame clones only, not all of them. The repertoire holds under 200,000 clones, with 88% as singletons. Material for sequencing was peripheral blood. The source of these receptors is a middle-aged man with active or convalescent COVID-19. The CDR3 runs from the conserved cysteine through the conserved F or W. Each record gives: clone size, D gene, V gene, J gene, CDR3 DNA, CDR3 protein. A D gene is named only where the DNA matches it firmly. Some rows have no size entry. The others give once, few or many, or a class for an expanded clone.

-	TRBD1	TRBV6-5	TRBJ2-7	TGTGCCAGCAGGAGGGACAGGGGTTCCTACGAGCAGTACTTC	CASRRDRGSYEQYF
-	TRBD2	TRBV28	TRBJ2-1	TGTGCCAGCGGGACTAGTTCCTACAATGAGCAGTTCTTC	CASGTSSYNEQFF
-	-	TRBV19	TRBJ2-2	TGTGCCACAAACCCGAACTCTCAGGGATCGAACACCGGGGAGCTGTTTTTT	CATNPNSQGSNTGELFF
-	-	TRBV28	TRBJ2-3	TGTGCCAGCAGTTTAAGTAGCGGAGCCTACACAGATACGCAGTATTTT	CASSLSSGAYTDTQYF
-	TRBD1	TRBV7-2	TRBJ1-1	TGTGCCAGCAGCCTACTCGGGACAGGGCACACTGAAGCTTTCTTT	CASSLLGTGHTEAFF
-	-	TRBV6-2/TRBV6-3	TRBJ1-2	TGTGCCAGCAGTTGGGCCGGGACACAAATTAACTATGGCTACACCTTC	CASSWAGTQINYGYTF
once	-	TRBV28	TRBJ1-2	TGTGCCAGCAGTTTACTGTCCTATGGCTACACCTTC	CASSLLSYGYTF
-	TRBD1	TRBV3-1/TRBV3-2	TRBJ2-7	TGTGCCAGCAGCCAGGACAGGGAATTCTACGAGCAGTACTTC	CASSQDREFYEQYF
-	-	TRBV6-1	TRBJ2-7	TGTGCCAGCAGTGAAGCACGACAAGGCGAGCAGTACTTC	CASSEARQGEQYF
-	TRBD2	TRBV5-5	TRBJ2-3	TGTGCCAGCAGCGGCAACCCTAGCGGGTCTAGCACAGATACGCAGTATTTT	CASSGNPSGSSTDTQYF
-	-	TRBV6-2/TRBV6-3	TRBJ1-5	TGTGCCAGCAGTCCCCCGGACGGAGGGGTGCAGCCCCAGCATTTT	CASSPPDGGVQPQHF
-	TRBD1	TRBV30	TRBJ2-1	TGTGCCTGGAGTATGGGACAGAGGGCCTACAATGAGCAGTTCTTC	CAWSMGQRAYNEQFF
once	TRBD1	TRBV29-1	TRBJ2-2	TGCAGCGTTAAGGGACAGGGACCCGGGGAGCTGTTTTTT	CSVKGQGPGELFF
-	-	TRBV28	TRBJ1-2	TGTGCCAGCAGACTCGCCGCGGGGGGCTACACCTTC	CASRLAAGGYTF
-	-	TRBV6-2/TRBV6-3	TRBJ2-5	TGTGCCAGCAGTTCCCCCCCCCGGTACCACCAAGAGACCCAGTACTTC	CASSSPPRYHQETQYF
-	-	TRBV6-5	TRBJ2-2	TGTGCCAGCAGCGCAATCTTCACTGACACCGGGGAGCTGTTTTTT	CASSAIFTDTGELFF
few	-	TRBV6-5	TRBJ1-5	TGTGCCAGCAGTTACTCGTGGAGTCAGCCCCAGCATTTT	CASSYSWSQPQHF
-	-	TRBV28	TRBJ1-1	TGTGCCAGCAGTCTCACATCGAAAGGGGCTGAAGCTTTCTTT	CASSLTSKGAEAFF
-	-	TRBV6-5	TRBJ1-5	TGTGCCAGCAGCAGACAAGATAATCAGCCCCAGCATTTT	CASSRQDNQPQHF
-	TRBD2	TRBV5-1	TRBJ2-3	TGCGCCAGCAGCATAGGACTAGCGGGAGTCGGGACAGATACGCAGTATTTT	CASSIGLAGVGTDTQYF
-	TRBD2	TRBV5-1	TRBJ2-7	TGCGCCAGCCGCGGGGGGAACGAGCAGTACTTC	CASRGGNEQYF
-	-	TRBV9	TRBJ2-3	TGTGCCAGCAGCCGGGGAGGGGGGCGTGTGGGAGATACGCAGTATTTT	CASSRGGGRVGDTQYF
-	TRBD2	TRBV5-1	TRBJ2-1	TGCGCCAGCCGTCTAGGACTAGCGGGAGGGATCAATGAGCAGTTCTTC	CASRLGLAGGINEQFF
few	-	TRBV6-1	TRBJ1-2	TGTGCCAGCAGTGAAGCATCGGGGAGCTATGGCTACACCTTC	CASSEASGSYGYTF
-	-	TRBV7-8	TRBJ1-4	TGTGCCAGCAGCCTCCGGTCAACTAATGAAAAACTGTTTTTT	CASSLRSTNEKLFF
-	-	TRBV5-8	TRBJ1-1	TGTGCCAGCAGCTTGGGGCAGGTTAACACTGAAGCTTTCTTT	CASSLGQVNTEAFF
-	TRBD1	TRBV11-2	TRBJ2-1	TGTGCCAGCAGCGAAGGACAGGGCAATGAGCAGTTCTTC	CASSEGQGNEQFF
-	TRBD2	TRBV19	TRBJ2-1	TGTGCCAGTAGACTAGCGGGGAACTCCTACAATGAGCAGTTCTTC	CASRLAGNSYNEQFF
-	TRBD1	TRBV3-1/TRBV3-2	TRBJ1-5	TGTGCCAGCAGCCAACGTCAGGGGGGTCAGCCCCAGCATTTT	CASSQRQGGQPQHF
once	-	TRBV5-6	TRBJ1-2	TGTGCCAGCAGCCTAGAGCGGGGGGTCGGCATTGCAACATATGGCTACACCTTC	CASSLERGVGIATYGYTF
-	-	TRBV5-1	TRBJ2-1	TGCGCCAGCAGCTTGGTCCAGGGTAGGAGCAATGAGCAGTTCTTC	CASSLVQGRSNEQFF
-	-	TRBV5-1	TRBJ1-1	TGCGCCAGCAGCTCGTCGGAGTTTTTCAACACTGAAGCTTTCTTT	CASSSSEFFNTEAFF
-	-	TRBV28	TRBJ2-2	TGTGCCAGCCGGAGGGGAGCTGGGGAGCTGTTTTTT	CASRRGAGELFF
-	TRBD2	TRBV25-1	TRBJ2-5	TGTGCCAGCAGTGAATCTGGACTAGCGGAAGAGACCCAGTACTTC	CASSESGLAEETQYF
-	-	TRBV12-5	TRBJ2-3	TGTGCTAGTGGTTTGCCAAACAGGGTATCAGATACGCAGTATTTT	CASGLPNRVSDTQYF
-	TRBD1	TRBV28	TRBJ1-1	TGTGCCAGCCGGGACAGCGCTTCGGAAGCTTTCTTT	CASRDSASEAFF
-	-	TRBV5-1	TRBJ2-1	TGCGCCAGCAGCTCGGACCCGGGGTACAATGAGCAGTTCTTC	CASSSDPGYNEQFF
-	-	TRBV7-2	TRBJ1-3	TGTGCCAGCAGCTTAGTTAGGGGGGGAGGTCAACCCGGAAACACCATATATTTT	CASSLVRGGGQPGNTIYF
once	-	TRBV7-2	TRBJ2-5	TGTGCCAGCAGCTTATTTCTCGAAGAGACCCAGTACTTC	CASSLFLEETQYF
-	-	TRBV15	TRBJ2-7	TGTGCCACCAGCGGAGATAGCCTCCACGAGCAGTACTTC	CATSGDSLHEQYF
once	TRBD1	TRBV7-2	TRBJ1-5	TGTGCCAGCAGCTTACTGGGACAGGGAGGCAATCAGCCCCAGCATTTT	CASSLLGQGGNQPQHF
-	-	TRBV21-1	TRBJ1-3	TGTGCCAGCAGCAAAACCCGCGACAGAGATTCTGGAAACACCATATATTTT	CASSKTRDRDSGNTIYF
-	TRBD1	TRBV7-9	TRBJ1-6	TGTGCCAGCAGCTTAGGGGCCAGGGGGGTTTCACCCCTCCACTTT	CASSLGARGVSPLHF
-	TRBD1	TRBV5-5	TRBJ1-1	TGTGCCAGCATACAGGGGACGCGTTCGGTTGAAGCTTTCTTT	CASIQGTRSVEAFF
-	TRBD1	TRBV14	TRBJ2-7	TGTGCCAGCAGCCCCAGACAGGGGGCCTACGAGCAGTACTTC	CASSPRQGAYEQYF